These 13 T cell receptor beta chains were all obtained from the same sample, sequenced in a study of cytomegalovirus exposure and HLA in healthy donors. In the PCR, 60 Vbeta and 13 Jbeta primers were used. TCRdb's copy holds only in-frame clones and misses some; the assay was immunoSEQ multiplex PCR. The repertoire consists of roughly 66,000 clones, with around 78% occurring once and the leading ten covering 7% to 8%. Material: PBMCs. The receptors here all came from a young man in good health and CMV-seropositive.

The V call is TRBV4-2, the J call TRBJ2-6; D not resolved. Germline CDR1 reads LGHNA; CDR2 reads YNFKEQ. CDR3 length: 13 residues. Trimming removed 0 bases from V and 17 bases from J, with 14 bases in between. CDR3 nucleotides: TGTGCCAGCAGCCAAGATCGCGATCAGGTTTTGACTTTC. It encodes CASSQDRDQVLTF.

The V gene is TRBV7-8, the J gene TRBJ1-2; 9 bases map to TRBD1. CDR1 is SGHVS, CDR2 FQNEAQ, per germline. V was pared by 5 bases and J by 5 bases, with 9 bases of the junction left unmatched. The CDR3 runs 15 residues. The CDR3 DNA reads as TGTGCCAGCAGCGCCCCGGGACAGGGCCTGTATGGCTACACCTTC. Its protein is CASSAPGQGLYGYTF.

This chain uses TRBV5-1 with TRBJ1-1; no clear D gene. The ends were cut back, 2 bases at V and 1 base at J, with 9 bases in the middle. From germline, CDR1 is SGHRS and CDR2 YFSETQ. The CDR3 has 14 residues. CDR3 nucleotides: TGCGCCAGCAGCTTCGGTACAGAGAACACTGAAGCTTTCTTT. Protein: CASSFGTENTEAFF. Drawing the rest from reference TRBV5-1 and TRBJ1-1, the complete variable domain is KAGVTQTPRYLIKTRGQQVTLSCSPISGHRSVSWYQQTPGQGLQFLFEYFSETQRNKGNFPGRFSGRQFSNSRSEMNVSTLELGDSALYLCASSFGTENTEAFFGQGTRLTVV.

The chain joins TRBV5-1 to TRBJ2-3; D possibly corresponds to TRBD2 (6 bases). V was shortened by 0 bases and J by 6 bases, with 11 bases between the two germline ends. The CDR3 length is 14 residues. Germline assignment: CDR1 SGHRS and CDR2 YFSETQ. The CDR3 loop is CASSLDGGGDTQYF. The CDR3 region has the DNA TGCGCCAGCAGCTTGGACGGTGGGGGGGATACGCAGTATTTT.

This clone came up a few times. In DNA, the CDR3 is TGTGCCTGGAGTGTTGGCACAGCAGGTCAGCCCCAGCATTTT. This translates into CAWSVGTAGQPQHF. J is TRBJ1-5 and V is TRBV30, with D hard to call. Per germline, CDR1 GTSNPN and CDR2 SVGIG (reference sequence). The length of the CDR3 is 14 residues. Trimming took off 0 bases at V and 6 bases at J, with 12 bases between the two ends.

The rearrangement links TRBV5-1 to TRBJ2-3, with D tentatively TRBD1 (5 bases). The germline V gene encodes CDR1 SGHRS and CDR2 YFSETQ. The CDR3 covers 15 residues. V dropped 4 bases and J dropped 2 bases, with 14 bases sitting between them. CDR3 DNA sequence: TGCGCCAGCAGCATAGACAGCCGATCCACAGATACGCAGTATTTT. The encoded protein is CASSIDSRSTDTQYF.

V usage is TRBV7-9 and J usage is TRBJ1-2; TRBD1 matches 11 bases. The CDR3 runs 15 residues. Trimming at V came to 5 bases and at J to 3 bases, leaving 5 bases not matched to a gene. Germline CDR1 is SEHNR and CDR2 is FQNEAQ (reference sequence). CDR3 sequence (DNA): TGTGCCAGCAGCCTCTGGACAGGGGGCGACTATGGCTACACCTTC. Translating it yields CASSLWTGGDYGYTF. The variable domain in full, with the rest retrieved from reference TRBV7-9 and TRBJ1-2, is DTGVSQNPRHKITKRGQNVTFRCDPISEHNRLYWYRQTLGQGPEFLTYFQNEAQLEKSRLLSDRFSAERPKGSFSTLEIQRTEQGDSAMYLCASSLWTGGDYGYTFGSGTRLTVV.

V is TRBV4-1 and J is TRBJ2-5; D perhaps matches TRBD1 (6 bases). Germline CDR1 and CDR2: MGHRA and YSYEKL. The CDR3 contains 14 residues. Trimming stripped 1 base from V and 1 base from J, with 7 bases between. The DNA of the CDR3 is TGCGCCAGCAGCCAAGTACAGGGCCAAGAGACCCAGTACTTC. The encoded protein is CASSQVQGQETQYF.

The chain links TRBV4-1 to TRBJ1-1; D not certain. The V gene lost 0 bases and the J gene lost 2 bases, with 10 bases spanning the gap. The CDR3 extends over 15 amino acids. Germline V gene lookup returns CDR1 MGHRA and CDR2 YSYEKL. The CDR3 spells CASSQDGRGNTEAFF. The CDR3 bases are TGCGCCAGCAGCCAAGACGGACGGGGTAACACTGAAGCTTTCTTT.

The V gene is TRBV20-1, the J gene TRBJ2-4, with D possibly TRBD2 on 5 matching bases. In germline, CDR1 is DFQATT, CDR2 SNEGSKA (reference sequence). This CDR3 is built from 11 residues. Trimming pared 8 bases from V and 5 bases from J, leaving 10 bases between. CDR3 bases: TGCAGTCCAAGGCGGGAAAACATTCAGTACTTC. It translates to CSPRRENIQYF.

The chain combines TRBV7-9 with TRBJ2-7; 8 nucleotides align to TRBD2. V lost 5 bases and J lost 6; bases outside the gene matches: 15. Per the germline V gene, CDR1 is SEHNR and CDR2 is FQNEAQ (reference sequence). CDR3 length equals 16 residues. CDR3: CASSPREAGGWAEQYF. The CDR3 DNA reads TGTGCCAGCAGCCCCCGAGAGGCGGGAGGCTGGGCCGAGCAGTACTTC.

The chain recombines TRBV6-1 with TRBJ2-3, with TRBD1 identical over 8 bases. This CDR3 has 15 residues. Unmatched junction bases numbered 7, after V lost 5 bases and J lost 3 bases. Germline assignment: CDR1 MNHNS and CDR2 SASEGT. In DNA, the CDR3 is TGTGCCAGCAGTAGACAGGGGATCGAGACAGATACGCAGTATTTT. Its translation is CASSRQGIETDTQYF.

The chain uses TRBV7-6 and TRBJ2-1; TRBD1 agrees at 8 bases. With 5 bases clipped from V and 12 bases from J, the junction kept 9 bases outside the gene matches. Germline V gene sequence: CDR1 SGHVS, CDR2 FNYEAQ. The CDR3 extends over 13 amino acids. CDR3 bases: TGTGCCAGCAGCCCCTTAGAGGGGACAGGGCAGTTCTTC. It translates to CASSPLEGTGQFF.